The 10 T cell receptor beta chains below come from one sample, sequenced in a study of cytomegalovirus exposure and HLA in healthy donors. 60 Vbeta and 13 Jbeta primers were used in PCR. Sequenced by immunoSEQ multiplex PCR; TCRdb stores in-frame clones only, minus some. The table includes tens of thousands of clones, roughly 85% detected once. The material sequenced was PBMCs. The receptors stem from a man aged 25-45 years in good health and CMV-seronegative.

The chain is built from TRBV11-2 and TRBJ2-2; the match to TRBD1 covers 9 bases. This CDR3 is built from 15 residues. V lost 5 bases, J lost 6 bases, and 7 bases stayed unmatched. The germline V gene has CDR1 SGHAT and CDR2 FQNNGV. CDR3 residues: CASSRGTGPAGELFF. The CDR3 nucleotides read TGTGCCAGCAGCCGAGGGACAGGGCCGGCCGGGGAGCTGTTTTTT. Full variable domain (outside the CDR3, taken from reference TRBV11-2 and TRBJ2-2): EAGVAQSPRYKIIEKRQSVAFWCNPISGHATLYWYQQILGQGPKLLIQFQNNGVVDDSQLPKDRFSAERLKGVDSTLKIQPAKLEDSAVYLCASSRGTGPAGELFFGEGSRLTVL.

This chain joins TRBV12-5 and TRBJ1-1; D is possibly TRBD1 (6 bases). The germline V gene has CDR1 LGHNT and CDR2 FRNRAP. The V and J ends lost 7 bases and 4 bases respectively, with 13 bases between them. There are 13 residues in the CDR3. For the CDR3, the DNA is TGTGCTAGTGCCAAACTCAGGGGCACTGAAGCTTTCTTT. It codes for CASAKLRGTEAFF.

This clone was counted only a few times. The V gene is TRBV9, the J gene TRBJ1-4; D unresolved. The CDR3 length is 14 residues. Germline V gives CDR1 SGDLS, CDR2 YYNGEE. Trimming removed 0 bases from V and 5 bases from J, with 8 bases in between. DNA of the CDR3: TGTGCCAGCAGCGTAGGGGTACAGAATGAAAAACTGTTTTTT. Amino acid sequence: CASSVGVQNEKLFF.

This clone was observed a few times. The chain recombines TRBV10-3 with TRBJ2-7, with D tentatively TRBD1 (6 bases). The CDR3 loop spans 12 amino acids. Germline CDR1 reads ENHRY; CDR2 reads SYGVKD. V gave up 10 bases and J gave up 1 base, with 11 bases separating them. CDR3 sequence reads: CATSTGSYEQYF. CDR3 coding DNA: TGTGCCACCTCCACAGGGTCCTACGAGCAGTACTTC.

The V and J genes are TRBV10-3 and TRBJ1-5; D gene uncertain. In germline, CDR1 is ENHRY, CDR2 SYGVKD. Deletions cut 4 bases from V and 1 base from J, with 5 bases between. This CDR3 is 13 amino acids long. CDR3 loop: CAISGQSNQPQHF. Written as DNA, the CDR3 is TGTGCCATCAGTGGGCAGAGCAATCAGCCCCAGCATTTT.

The chain combines TRBV6-5 with TRBJ2-5; TRBD2 aligns across 7 bases. With V trimmed by 5 bases and J by 5 bases, 5 bases remained unmatched. CDR3 length equals 13 residues. Germline CDR1 reads MNHEY; CDR2 reads SVGAGI. CDR3 coding DNA: TGTGCCAGCAGTCCCTGGGGGGGGGAGACCCAGTACTTC. Its protein is CASSPWGGETQYF.

Concerning this clone itself: An end of the junction differs from the germline gene, which may be a read error. The same CDR3 can be traced to other DNA sequences in this sample. The chain has TRBV5-1 and TRBJ1-6, with TRBD1 as a possible D gene (5 bases). CDR3 length equals 16 residues. Germline V lookup: CDR1 SGHRS, CDR2 YFSETQ. The CDR3 spells CASSLVPRDYNSPLHF. For the CDR3, the DNA is TGCGCCAGCAGCTTGGTTCCGAGGGACTATAATTCACCCCTTCACTTT.

This clone was observed a handful of times. This chain links TRBV7-2 with TRBJ2-7; 10 nucleotides agree with TRBD1. With V trimmed by 6 bases and J by 6 bases, 8 bases remained unmatched. From germline, CDR1 is SGHTA and CDR2 FQGNSA. CDR3 length: 14 residues. In nucleotides, the CDR3 is TGTGCCAGCAGTTACGGGACAGGGGTGGTCGAGCAGTACTTC. This gives the protein CASSYGTGVVEQYF.

The chain is built from TRBV7-9 and TRBJ1-5, with D hard to call. The ends were cut back, 8 bases at V and 2 bases at J, with 7 bases in the middle. The CDR3 spans 12 residues. The V gene's germline CDR1 is SEHNR and CDR2 FQNEAQ (reference sequence). The DNA for the CDR3 is TGTGCCAGCCCAACGGGCAATCAGCCCCAGCATTTT. It is translated as CASPTGNQPQHF.

The chain links TRBV2 to TRBJ2-7; 10 bases are a match to TRBD1. This CDR3 contains 14 residues. The V and J ends lost 5 bases and 7 bases, in that order; junction bases with no gene match: 8. Germline CDR1 reads SNHLY; CDR2 reads FYNNEI. CDR3 in amino acids: CASSSGTGEKEQYF. Here the CDR3 DNA reads TGTGCCAGCAGTTCGGGGACAGGGGAGAAGGAGCAGTACTTC. Combining the CDR3 with reference TRBV2 and TRBJ2-7 gives the whole variable domain EPEVTQTPSHQVTQMGQEVILRCVPISNHLYFYWYRQILGQKVEFLVSFYNNEISEKSEIFDDQFSVERPDGSNFTLKIRSTKLEDSAMYFCASSSGTGEKEQYFGPGTRLTVT.